These T cell receptor beta chains were read from a single sample in a study of radiation and T cells in renal cell carcinoma. Using immunoSEQ multiplex PCR, the repertoire was profiled, and TCRdb retains in-frame clones only, with some absent. The sample has about 76,000 clones, 89% seen once. Sequencing was performed on blood, taken from a patient whose treatment included radiotherapy and nephrectomy. Source of these receptors: a woman aged 65 to 85 with renal cell carcinoma. The CDR3 runs from the conserved cysteine through the conserved F or W. The D gene is left open where the match is weak. Only part of the rows carry a size: once, few, many, or a class if the clone is expanded.

size	D	V	J	CDR3	DNA
.	.	TRBV5-6	TRBJ1-1	CASRLIRVAEAFF	TGTGCCAGCAGATTAATAAGGGTGGCTGAAGCTTTCTTT
.	TRBD1	TRBV6-6	TRBJ2-2	CASRGGTGLNTGELFF	TGTGCCAGCAGGGGGGGGACAGGGCTGAACACCGGGGAGCTGTTTTTT
.	.	TRBV2	TRBJ2-5	CASSVLAAQETQYF	TGTGCCAGCAGTGTTTTAGCGGCACAAGAGACCCAGTACTTC
.	.	TRBV5-1	TRBJ2-7	CASSLDNSYEQYF	TGCGCCAGCAGCTTGGACAACTCCTACGAGCAGTACTTC
.	.	TRBV9	TRBJ2-3	CASSVNGQSTDTQYF	TGTGCCAGCAGCGTGAACGGACAAAGCACAGATACGCAGTATTTT
.	.	TRBV4-2	TRBJ2-1	CASSQRGQSSYNEQFF	TGTGCCAGCAGCCAGCGGGGACAAAGCTCCTACAATGAGCAGTTCTTC
.	.	TRBV19	TRBJ1-6	CASTSLGDSRNSPLHF	TGTGCCAGTACCTCACTTGGTGACAGCCGAAATTCACCCCTCCACTTT
.	.	TRBV19	TRBJ1-2	CASRPDRTNGYTF	TGTGCCAGTAGACCCGACAGGACAAATGGCTACACCTTC
.	.	TRBV11-1	TRBJ1-1	CASSLEGLGTEAFF	TGTGCCAGCAGCTTAGAGGGGTTGGGAACTGAAGCTTTCTTT
.	.	TRBV14	TRBJ2-5	CASSQDSLGETQYF	TGTGCCAGCAGCCAAGATTCTTTGGGGGAGACCCAGTACTTC
.	TRBD2	TRBV28	TRBJ2-1	CASIEGAGDYNEQFF	TGTGCCAGCATAGAGGGAGCGGGGGACTACAATGAGCAGTTCTTC
.	TRBD2	TRBV9	TRBJ2-1	CASSPRTGGSYNEQFF	TGTGCCAGCAGCCCACGGACCGGGGGGTCCTACAATGAGCAGTTCTTC
.	TRBD1	TRBV7-2	TRBJ2-3	CASSRDRGQGDTQYF	TGTGCCAGCAGCCGGGACAGGGGGCAGGGAGATACGCAGTATTTT
once	.	TRBV9	TRBJ1-1	CASSALSGGSAEAFF	TGTGCCAGCAGCGCTCTCTCGGGGGGGTCAGCTGAAGCTTTCTTT
.	TRBD2	TRBV7-9	TRBJ2-3	CASRTGTSGRSRTDTQYF	TGTGCCAGCAGAACCGGGACTAGCGGGCGGTCCCGCACAGATACGCAGTATTTT
.	TRBD1	TRBV11-3	TRBJ2-4	CASSLRQGGNIQYF	TGTGCCAGCAGCCTCCGACAGGGGGGCAACATTCAGTACTTC
.	TRBD1	TRBV4-3	TRBJ1-6	CASRNRGNSPLHF	TGCGCCAGCAGAAACAGGGGCAACTCACCCCTCCACTTT
.	.	TRBV28	TRBJ1-2	CASSLERGANYGYTF	TGTGCCAGCAGTTTAGAGCGAGGGGCAAACTATGGCTACACCTTC
.	.	TRBV5-4	TRBJ1-2	CASSMAADYGYTF	TGTGCCAGCAGTATGGCGGCGGACTATGGCTACACCTTC
.	TRBD2	TRBV15	TRBJ2-2	CATRASGGSNTGELFF	TGTGCCACCCGGGCTAGCGGGGGATCGAACACCGGGGAGCTGTTTTTT
.	.	TRBV29-1	TRBJ2-7	CSVRQTTYSYEQYF	TGCAGCGTTAGGCAAACGACATATTCCTACGAGCAGTACTTC
.	.	TRBV4-1	TRBJ1-5	CASSQDVTGNQPQHF	TGCGCCAGCAGCCAAGATGTAACAGGCAATCAGCCCCAGCATTTT
.	.	TRBV7-2	TRBJ1-6	CASSSDRQAYNSPLHF	TGTGCCAGCAGTTCCGATAGACAGGCATATAATTCACCCCTCCACTTT
.	.	TRBV29-1	TRBJ1-1	CSVARTPGEGTEAFF	TGCAGCGTTGCCAGGACGCCCGGCGAGGGCACTGAAGCTTTCTTT
.	TRBD2	TRBV9	TRBJ2-2	CASSVAGLAPTGELFF	TGTGCCAGCAGCGTGGCGGGACTAGCACCCACCGGGGAGCTGTTTTTT
.	.	TRBV9	TRBJ2-2	CASSVDGRNPGELFF	TGTGCCAGCAGCGTAGACGGCAGAAACCCCGGGGAGCTGTTTTTT
.	.	TRBV7-8	TRBJ2-7	CASSARLALTFEQYF	TGTGCCAGCAGCGCACGACTTGCTCTTACGTTCGAGCAGTACTTC
.	.	TRBV5-1	TRBJ1-6	CASSLESYNSPLHF	TGCGCCAGCAGCTTGGAGTCCTATAATTCACCCCTCCACTTT
few	.	TRBV30	TRBJ1-5	CAWSGTGPSNQPQHF	TGTGCCTGGAGTGGAACCGGGCCTAGCAATCAGCCCCAGCATTTT
.	.	TRBV28	TRBJ1-2	CASSPGPSNYGYTF	TGTGCCAGCAGTCCCGGGCCCTCTAACTATGGCTACACCTTC
.	TRBD2	TRBV28	TRBJ2-5	CASSPRGSGAQETQYF	TGTGCCAGCAGCCCCCGAGGCAGCGGGGCTCAAGAGACCCAGTACTTC
few	TRBD1	TRBV5-4	TRBJ1-5	CASSADRGNQPQHF	TGTGCCAGCAGCGCGGACAGGGGCAATCAGCCCCAGCATTTT
.	TRBD1	TRBV2	TRBJ1-6	CASKVAGGSPLHF	TGTGCCAGCAAAGTGGCAGGGGGTTCACCCCTCCACTTT
.	TRBD2	TRBV11-1	TRBJ2-6	CASIRTSGGSGANVLTF	TGTGCCAGCATCCGGACTAGCGGGGGATCTGGGGCCAACGTCCTGACTTTC
.	TRBD2	TRBV7-3	TRBJ2-7	CASSLTSGGSYEQYF	TGTGCCAGCAGCCTAACTAGCGGGGGGTCGTACGAGCAGTACTTC
once	.	TRBV2	TRBJ2-3	CASRGNTDTQYF	TGTGCCAGCAGAGGGAACACAGATACGCAGTATTTT
.	.	TRBV4-2	TRBJ2-2	CASSSPGTLVPGELFF	TGTGCCAGCAGCTCCCCCGGGACACTCGTACCCGGGGAGCTGTTTTTT
.	.	TRBV29-1	TRBJ1-1	CSVRPTGLTEAFF	TGCAGCGTCCGCCCGACAGGCCTCACTGAAGCTTTCTTT
.	TRBD1	TRBV18	TRBJ2-5	CASSQTQAGGHRETQYF	TGTGCCAGCTCACAAACCCAAGCAGGGGGCCACCGGGAGACCCAGTACTTC
.	.	TRBV5-1	TRBJ2-5	CASSLTGGFRETQYF	TGCGCCAGCAGCTTGACCGGGGGCTTTCGTGAGACCCAGTACTTC
.	.	TRBV19	TRBJ1-2	CASSEGGGYGYTF	TGTGCCAGTAGCGAGGGAGGAGGCTATGGCTACACCTTC
.	.	TRBV18	TRBJ2-3	CASSPQASTDTQYF	TGTGCCAGCTCACCACAGGCTAGCACAGATACGCAGTATTTT
.	.	TRBV5-4	TRBJ1-6	CASSLGLGGDSPLHF	TGTGCCAGCAGCTTGGGGTTGGGGGGGGATTCACCCCTCCACTTT
few	.	TRBV7-9	TRBJ1-6	CASSLAGKHSPLHF	TGTGCCAGCAGCTTAGCAGGGAAACATTCACCCCTCCACTTT
.	.	TRBV19	TRBJ1-2	CASSIHRSSPYGYTF	TGTGCCAGTAGTATACACAGATCGTCTCCTTATGGCTACACCTTC
.	TRBD1	TRBV6-1	TRBJ1-1	CASSENRGLSRTEAFF	TGTGCCAGCAGTGAAAATAGGGGGCTCTCGAGGACTGAAGCTTTCTTT
.	TRBD1	TRBV5-1	TRBJ1-1	CASSPGQGSPDTEAFF	TGCGCCAGCAGCCCGGGACAGGGGAGCCCGGACACTGAAGCTTTCTTT
.	.	TRBV6-1	TRBJ1-5	CASTRRSSNQPQHF	TGTGCCAGCACTAGACGGAGTAGCAATCAGCCCCAGCATTTT
.	TRBD2	TRBV19	TRBJ2-5	CASSSTSGGKETQYF	TGTGCCAGTAGCTCGACTAGCGGGGGGAAAGAGACCCAGTACTTC
.	.	TRBV30	TRBJ2-2	CAWSLLVRTTGELFF	TGTGCCTGGAGTTTGCTAGTTCGGACAACCGGGGAGCTGTTTTTT
.	.	TRBV6-1	TRBJ1-6	CASRWTGMISPLHF	TGTGCCAGCAGGTGGACGGGAATGATTTCACCCCTCCACTTT
.	TRBD1	TRBV9	TRBJ1-2	CASSVASPGGDGYTF	TGTGCCAGCAGCGTAGCTAGTCCAGGGGGAGATGGCTACACCTTC
.	.	TRBV7-9	TRBJ2-1	CASSFNSGGPSNEQFF	TGTGCCAGCAGCTTTAATAGCGGAGGCCCGAGCAATGAGCAGTTCTTC
.	TRBD2	TRBV10-3	TRBJ2-3	CAISDLAGGSTDTQYF	TGTGCCATCAGTGACTTAGCGGGGGGGAGCACAGATACGCAGTATTTT
.	TRBD2	TRBV6-5	TRBJ2-7	CASRSSGGAYEQYF	TGTGCCAGCAGGTCTAGCGGGGGGGCCTACGAGCAGTACTTC
.	.	TRBV6-1	TRBJ2-7	CASSEGGGPYEQYF	TGTGCCAGCAGTGAAGGTGGCGGGCCCTACGAGCAGTACTTC
.	.	TRBV7-2	TRBJ1-1	CASSSGRNTEAFF	TGTGCCAGCAGCTCCGGACGGAACACTGAAGCTTTCTTT
.	.	TRBV11-3	TRBJ2-1	CASSLVDEQFF	TGTGCCAGCAGCTTAGTGGATGAGCAGTTCTTC
.	.	TRBV4-1	TRBJ2-6	CASSQGISGANVLTF	TGCGCCAGCAGCCAAGGGATCTCTGGGGCCAACGTCCTGACTTTC